The TCR beta chain under discussion was sequenced for a study of response to subunit inactivated influenza vaccine (dated by TCRdb to between 2018 and 2020). General notes on the study: Deep quantitative T cell receptor repertoire profiling was used in the study to track responses to a trivalent subunit inactivated influenza vaccine.

The library was obtained by RT-PCR. TCRdb lists the instrument as Illumina HiSeq 2500. The public reads were reprocessed in TCRdb via fastp at Q25 and MiXCR, keeping in-frame beta chains. Entries are consolidated by CDR3 protein sequence, retaining the most common genes and DNA. Within this sample are 530,000 or so distinct CDR3 sequences, with 10% to 15% of them counted one time only. The ten biggest clones cover about a tenth of the sample. On this clonotype itself: Its specific antigen is unknown. The sample holds no much larger clone one base away, and base qualities are not on file.

Broader findings and caveats from the paper: According to the authors, only a limited number of new T cells may be recruited by each seasonal influenza vaccination.

CDR1 and CDR2, looked up from the germline V gene, are MNHEY and SVGEGT. The CDR3 covers 15 residues, taking in both the cysteine and the phenylalanine. The retained sequence is limited to the CDR3, 45 bases, with the frame set at the first base. Relative to germline, V is missing 6 bases and J is missing 8 bases, with 11 bases of the junction outside any gene match. Source: PBMCs from blood, taken on the day of vaccination. The receptor comes from a man aged 50-59 years who received an inactivated influenza vaccine. Donor details come from another sample of the same person, matched by shared clones. The chain links TRBV6-2 or TRBV6-3 with TRBJ2-5; TRBD2 agrees with 11 junctional bases. The CDR3 protein sequence reads: CASSPSGTSGITQYF. The bases read TGTGCCAGCAGCCCTTCCGGGACTAGCGGTATAACCCAGTACTTC.